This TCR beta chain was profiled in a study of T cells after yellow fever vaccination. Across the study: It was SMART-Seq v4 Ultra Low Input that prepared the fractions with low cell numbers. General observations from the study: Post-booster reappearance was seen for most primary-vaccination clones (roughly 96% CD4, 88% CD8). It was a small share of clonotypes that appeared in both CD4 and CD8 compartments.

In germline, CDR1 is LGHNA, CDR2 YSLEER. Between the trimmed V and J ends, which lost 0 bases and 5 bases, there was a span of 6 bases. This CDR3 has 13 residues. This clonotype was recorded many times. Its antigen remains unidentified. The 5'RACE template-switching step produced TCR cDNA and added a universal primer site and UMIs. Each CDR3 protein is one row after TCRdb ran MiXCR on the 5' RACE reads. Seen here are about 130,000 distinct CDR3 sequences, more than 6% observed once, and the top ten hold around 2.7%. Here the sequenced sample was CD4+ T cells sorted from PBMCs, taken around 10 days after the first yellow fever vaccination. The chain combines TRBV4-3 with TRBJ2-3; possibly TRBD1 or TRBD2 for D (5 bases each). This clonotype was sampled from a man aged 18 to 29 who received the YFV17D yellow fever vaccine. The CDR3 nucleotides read TGCGCCAGCAGCCAAGATGGGGGAGATACGCAGTATTTT. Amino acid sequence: CASSQDGGDTQYF.